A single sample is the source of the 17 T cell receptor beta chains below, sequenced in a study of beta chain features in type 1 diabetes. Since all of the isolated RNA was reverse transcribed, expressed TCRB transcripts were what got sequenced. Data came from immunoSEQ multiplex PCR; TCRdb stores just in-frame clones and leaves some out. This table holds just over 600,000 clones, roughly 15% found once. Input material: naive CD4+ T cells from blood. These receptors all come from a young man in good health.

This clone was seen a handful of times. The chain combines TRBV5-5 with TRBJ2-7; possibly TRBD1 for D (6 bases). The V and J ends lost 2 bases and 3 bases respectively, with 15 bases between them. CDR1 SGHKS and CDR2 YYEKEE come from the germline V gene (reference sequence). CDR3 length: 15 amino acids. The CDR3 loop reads CASSFGTHGIYEQYF. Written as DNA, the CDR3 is TGTGCCAGCAGCTTCGGGACACATGGAATCTACGAGCAGTACTTC.

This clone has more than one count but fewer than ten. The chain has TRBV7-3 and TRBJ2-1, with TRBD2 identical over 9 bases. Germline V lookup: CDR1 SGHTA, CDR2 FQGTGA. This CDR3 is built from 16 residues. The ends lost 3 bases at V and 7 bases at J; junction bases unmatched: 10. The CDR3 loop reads CASSLERGAPANEQFF. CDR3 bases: TGTGCCAGCAGCTTGGAGCGGGGGGCCCCCGCGAATGAGCAGTTCTTC.

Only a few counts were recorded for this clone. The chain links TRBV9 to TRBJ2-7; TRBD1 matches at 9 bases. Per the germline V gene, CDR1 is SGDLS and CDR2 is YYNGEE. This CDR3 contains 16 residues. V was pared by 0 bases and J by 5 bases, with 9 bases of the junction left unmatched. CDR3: CASSVGTRGQGDEQYF. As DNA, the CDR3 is TGTGCCAGCAGCGTAGGTACGAGGGGACAGGGAGACGAGCAGTACTTC.

The chain's CDR3 is CASSLAGGGNTEAFF. CDR3 DNA sequence: TGTGCCAGCAGCTTAGCAGGCGGAGGGAACACTGAAGCTTTCTTT. The rearrangement uses TRBV7-2 and TRBJ1-1; D is unclear. Germline V gives CDR1 SGHTA, CDR2 FQGNSA. This CDR3 has 15 residues. The V gene lost 0 bases and the J gene lost 1 base, with 9 bases spanning the gap.

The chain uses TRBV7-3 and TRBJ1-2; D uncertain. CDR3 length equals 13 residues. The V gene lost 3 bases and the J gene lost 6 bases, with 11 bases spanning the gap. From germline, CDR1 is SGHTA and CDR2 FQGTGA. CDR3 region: CASSFQYGNGYTF. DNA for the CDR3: TGTGCCAGCAGCTTCCAGTATGGGAATGGCTACACCTTC.

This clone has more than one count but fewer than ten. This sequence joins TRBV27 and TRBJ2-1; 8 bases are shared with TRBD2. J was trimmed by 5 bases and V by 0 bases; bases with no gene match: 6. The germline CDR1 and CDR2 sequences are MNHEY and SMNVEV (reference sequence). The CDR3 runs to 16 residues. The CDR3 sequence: CASSLSLSGRNNEQFF. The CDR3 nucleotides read TGTGCCAGCAGTTTATCACTCAGCGGGAGAAACAATGAGCAGTTCTTC.

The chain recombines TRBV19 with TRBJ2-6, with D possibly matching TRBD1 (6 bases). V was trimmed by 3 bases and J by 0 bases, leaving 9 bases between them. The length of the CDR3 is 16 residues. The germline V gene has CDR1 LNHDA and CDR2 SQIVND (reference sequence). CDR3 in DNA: TGTGCCAGTAGTATTCGGACAGTCTCTGGGGCCAACGTCCTGACTTTC. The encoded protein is CASSIRTVSGANVLTF.

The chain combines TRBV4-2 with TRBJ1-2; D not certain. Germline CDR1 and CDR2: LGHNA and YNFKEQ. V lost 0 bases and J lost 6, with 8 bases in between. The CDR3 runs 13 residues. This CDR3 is CASSQDFQDGYTF. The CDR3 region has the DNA TGTGCCAGCAGCCAAGATTTCCAAGATGGCTACACCTTC.

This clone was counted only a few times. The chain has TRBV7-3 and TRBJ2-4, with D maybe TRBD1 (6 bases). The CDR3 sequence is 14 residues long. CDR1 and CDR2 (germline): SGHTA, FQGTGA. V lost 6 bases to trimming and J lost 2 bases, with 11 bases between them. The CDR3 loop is CASRITGTKNIQYF. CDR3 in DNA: TGTGCCAGCAGGATTACAGGGACCAAAAACATTCAGTACTTC.

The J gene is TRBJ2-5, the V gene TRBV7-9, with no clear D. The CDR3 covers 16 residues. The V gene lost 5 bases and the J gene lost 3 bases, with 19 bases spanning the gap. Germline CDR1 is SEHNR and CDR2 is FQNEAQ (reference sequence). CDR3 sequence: CASSPVGGWGKETQYF. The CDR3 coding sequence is TGTGCCAGCAGCCCCGTCGGTGGGTGGGGTAAAGAGACCCAGTACTTC.

The CDR3 DNA follows: TGTGCCAGCTCACGCCTGCCGGGACTAGCGGACAATGAGCAGTTCTTC. Its protein product is CASSRLPGLADNEQFF. The rearrangement uses TRBV18 and TRBJ2-1; the match to TRBD2 covers 11 bases. The germline V gene has CDR1 KGHSH and CDR2 LQKENI. This CDR3 has 16 residues. V lost 4 bases to trimming and J lost 5 bases; unmatched junction nucleotides: 7.

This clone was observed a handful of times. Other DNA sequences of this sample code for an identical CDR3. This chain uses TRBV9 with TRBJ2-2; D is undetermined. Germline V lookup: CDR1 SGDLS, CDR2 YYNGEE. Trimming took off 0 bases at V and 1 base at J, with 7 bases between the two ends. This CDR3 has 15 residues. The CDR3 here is CASSVAGQNTGELFF. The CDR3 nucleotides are TGTGCCAGCAGCGTAGCTGGGCAGAACACCGGGGAGCTGTTTTTT.

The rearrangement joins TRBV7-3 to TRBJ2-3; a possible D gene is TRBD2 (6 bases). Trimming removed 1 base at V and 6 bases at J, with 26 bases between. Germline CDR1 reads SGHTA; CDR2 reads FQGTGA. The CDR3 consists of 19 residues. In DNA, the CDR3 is TGTGCCAGCAGCTTAAAGGCCCTTCTAGCGAAAAAAGGGCCGGATACGCAGTATTTT. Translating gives CASSLKALLAKKGPDTQYF.

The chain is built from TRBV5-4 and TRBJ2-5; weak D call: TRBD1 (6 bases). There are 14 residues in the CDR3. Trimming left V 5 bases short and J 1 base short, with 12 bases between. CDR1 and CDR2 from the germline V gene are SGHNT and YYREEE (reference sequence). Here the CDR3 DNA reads TGTGCCAGCAGATTACAGGGAATCCAAGAGACCCAGTACTTC. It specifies CASRLQGIQETQYF.

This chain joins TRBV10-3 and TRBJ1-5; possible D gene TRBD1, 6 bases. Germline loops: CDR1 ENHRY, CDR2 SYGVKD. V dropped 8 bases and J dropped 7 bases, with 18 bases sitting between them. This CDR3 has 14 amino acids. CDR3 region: CAIASPGEGQPQHF. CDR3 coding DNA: TGTGCCATCGCGTCCCCAGGGGAAGGACAGCCCCAGCATTTT.

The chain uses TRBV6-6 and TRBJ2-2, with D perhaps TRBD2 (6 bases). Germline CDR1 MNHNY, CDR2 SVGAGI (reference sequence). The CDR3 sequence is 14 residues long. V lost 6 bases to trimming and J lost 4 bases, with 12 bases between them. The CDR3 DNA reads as TGTGCCAGCAGACCCGGCGGGGCCACCGGGGAGCTGTTTTTT. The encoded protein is CASRPGGATGELFF.

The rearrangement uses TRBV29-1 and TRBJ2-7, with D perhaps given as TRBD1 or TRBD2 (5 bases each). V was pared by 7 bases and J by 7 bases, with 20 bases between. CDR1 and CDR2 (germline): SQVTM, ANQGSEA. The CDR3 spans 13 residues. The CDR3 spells CSAARDRPGEQYF. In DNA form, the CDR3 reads TGCAGCGCTGCCCGGGACCGTCCGGGGGAGCAGTACTTC.